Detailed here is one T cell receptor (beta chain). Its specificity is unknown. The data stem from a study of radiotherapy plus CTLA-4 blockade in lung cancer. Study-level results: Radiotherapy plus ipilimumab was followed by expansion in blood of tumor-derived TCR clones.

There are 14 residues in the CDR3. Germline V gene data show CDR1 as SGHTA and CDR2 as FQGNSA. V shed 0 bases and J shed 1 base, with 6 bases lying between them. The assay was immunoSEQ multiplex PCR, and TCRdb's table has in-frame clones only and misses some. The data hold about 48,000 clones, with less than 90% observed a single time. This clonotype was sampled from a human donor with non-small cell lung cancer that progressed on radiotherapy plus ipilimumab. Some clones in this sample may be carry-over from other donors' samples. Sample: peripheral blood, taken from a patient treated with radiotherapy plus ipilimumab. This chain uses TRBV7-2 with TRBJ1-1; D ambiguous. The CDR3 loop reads CASSLARSNTEAFF. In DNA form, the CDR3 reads TGTGCCAGCAGCTTAGCTAGATCGAACACTGAAGCTTTCTTT.